The entry that follows covers one T cell receptor beta chain sequence. This sample was included in a study of T-cell memory formation after mild COVID-19. cDNA libraries for TCR alpha and TCR beta, carrying sample barcodes and UMIs, came from 5'RACE with constant-segment primers. MiXCR was run by TCRdb on the 5' RACE reads, yielding one entry per CDR3 protein. This table holds some 250,000 distinct CDR3 sequences, approximately 9% found once. The CDR3 consists of 15 residues. Germline V gives CDR1 SGHKS, CDR2 YYEKEE (reference sequence). The junction had 9 bases not matched to a gene; V was cut back by 1 base and J by 5 bases.

The rearrangement joins TRBV5-5 to TRBJ2-7, with TRBD1 identical over 7 bases. The sequence came from a young man who had mild COVID-19 (a few samples of this study predate the infection). Cell type and time point are not known. The sequenced sample was PBMCs or a T cell subset sorted from them (not recorded which). CDR3 sequence: CASSLWTGPSDEQYV. CDR3 sequence (DNA): TGTGCCAGCAGCTTGTGGACAGGCCCGTCGGACGAGCAGTACGTC.